This TCR beta chain is from a study of T cells after somatic rescue of genetic block. The data were produced by immunoSEQ multiplex PCR, yet TCRdb's version contains in-frame clones alone and is incomplete. The repertoire consists of approximately 88,000 clones, with 70% to 90% occurring once and the leading ten covering around 1.6%. Germline V gives CDR1 KGHSH, CDR2 LQKENI. V was clipped by 3 bases and J by 3 bases, with 9 bases between them. The CDR3 is 14 residues long. This chain connects TRBV18 to TRBJ1-5; D might be TRBD1 (6 bases). The receptor was isolated from a woman under 30. The material sequenced was peripheral blood mononuclear cells (PBMCs). CDR3 coding DNA: TGTGCCAGCTCACCGACAGGAATCAATCAGCCCCAGCATTTT. Translation gives CASSPTGINQPQHF.